This TCR beta chain was retrieved from a study of shared clonotypes between healthy human individuals. Whole-study results and caveats: Against clonotypes common to all four donors, non-shared ones had lower generation probabilities.

The data were produced by immunoSEQ multiplex PCR, yet TCRdb's version contains in-frame clones alone and is incomplete. The data show about 680,000 clones, roughly 72% seen once. Trimming pared 0 bases from V and 0 bases from J, leaving 12 bases between. The CDR3 loop spans 16 amino acids. CDR1 SEHNR and CDR2 FQNEAQ come from the germline V gene (reference sequence). Regarding this clone: Its antigen is undetermined.

V is TRBV7-9 and J is TRBJ2-7; a possible D gene is TRBD1 (5 bases). The source is a woman between 25 and 40 years old in good health. What was sequenced was memory CD4+ T cells sorted from blood. Subset here: CD45RA-negative fraction. The CDR3 DNA follows: TGTGCCAGCAGCTTAGCTCAGGGCACCAGCTCCTACGAGCAGTACTTC. Its translation is CASSLAQGTSSYEQYF.